This T cell receptor beta chain came from a study of regulatory T cells in long-lasting Graves disease. This CDR3 has 17 residues. Germline V gives CDR1 MGHRA, CDR2 YSYEKL. V was clipped by 1 base and J by 5 bases; unmatched bases: 7. Construction of the TCR beta libraries employed iRepertoire HTBI primers in conjunction with Arm-PCR of CDR3 regions. TCRdb itself ran the multiplex PCR reads through MiXCR, one entry per CDR3 protein. The top ten hold over 7.5% of the sample, which has around 400,000 distinct CDR3 sequences, about 15% seen once. The time point is: newly diagnosed GD, antithyroid drugs for less than 3 months. Extracted PBMC RNA gave rise to the TCR library. This clonotype has more than one count but fewer than ten. The antigen remains unidentified. Study-level results: Patients with persistent disease showed a bias toward TRBV28, TRBJ1-2 and TRBJ2-5. Compared with new cases, persistent Graves' patients showed reduced TCR diversity.

This sample was also put to use in a study of T cells in Graves' hyperthyroidism and ophthalmopathy.

The TCR was taken from a middle-aged woman with Graves disease. The J gene is TRBJ2-2, the V gene TRBV4-1, with TRBD2 identical over 10 bases. Source: peripheral blood mononuclear cells (PBMCs), taken at new diagnosis, from a patient treated with antithyroid drugs. In nucleotides, the CDR3 is TGCGCCAGCAGCCAAGCGCCCCAGACTAGCGGGACCGGGGAGCTGTTTTTT. Its translation is CASSQAPQTSGTGELFF.